The 14 T cell receptor beta chains listed next were all sequenced from one sample in a study of cytomegalovirus exposure and HLA in healthy donors. Primers included in the PCR were 60 Vbeta and 13 Jbeta primers. The table came from immunoSEQ multiplex PCR; TCRdb's copy has only in-frame clones and leaves some out. The sample shows over 100,000 clones, roughly 70% of them seen only once. The sequencing input was PBMCs. These receptors were taken from a man aged 50 or older in good health and CMV-seropositive.

This chain uses TRBV6-5 with TRBJ2-3; 7 nucleotides align to TRBD1. The germline CDR1 and CDR2 sequences are MNHEY and SVGAGI. V shed 7 bases, J shed 2 bases, and the junction held 9 bases outside the gene matches. The CDR3 runs to 15 residues. CDR3 protein: CASIPRGLSTDTQYF. The CDR3 coding sequence is TGTGCCAGCATCCCAAGGGGGCTGTCCACAGATACGCAGTATTTT.

The CDR3 coding sequence is TGCGCCAGCAGCCAAGGCCTTTTGGACAGGTCGGCTAATAACTATGGCTACACCTTC. It codes for CASSQGLLDRSANNYGYTF. The rearrangement links TRBV4-1 to TRBJ1-2, with 7 bases matching TRBD1. This CDR3 has 19 residues. Germline V CDR1 and CDR2: MGHRA, YSYEKL. The trim removed 1 base at V and 1 base at J, leaving 15 bases unmatched.

This clone came up once. The V call is TRBV7-8, the J call TRBJ2-5; D remains ambiguous. This CDR3 has 11 residues. Trimming left V 5 bases short and J 5 bases short, with 6 bases between. Germline V gene sequence: CDR1 SGHVS, CDR2 FQNEAQ. DNA of the CDR3: TGTGCCAGCAGCGTGGCTGAGACCCAGTACTTC. Translation: CASSVAETQYF. The variable domain in full, with the rest retrieved from reference TRBV7-8 and TRBJ2-5, is GAGVSQSPRYKVAKRGQDVALRCDPISGHVSLFWYQQALGQGPEFLTYFQNEAQLDKSGLPSDRFFAERPEGSVSTLKIQRTQQEDSAVYLCASSVAETQYFGPGTRLLVL.

V and J are TRBV6-1 and TRBJ2-7, with 8 bases matching TRBD2. This CDR3 is 15 amino acids long. V trimming: 5 bases; J trimming: 3 bases; junction bases outside the gene matches: 9. Germline CDR1 is MNHNS and CDR2 is SASEGT. The CDR3 DNA reads as TGTGCCAGCAGTACCAGAGCGGGGGCGGTCTACGAGCAGTACTTC. This codes for CASSTRAGAVYEQYF.

The J gene is TRBJ2-5, the V gene TRBV5-1; 7 nucleotides align to TRBD2. The CDR3 runs to 14 residues. Germline CDR1 SGHRS, CDR2 YFSETQ. V gave up 4 bases and J gave up 9 bases; unmatched junction bases: 12. The CDR3 spells CASSGGTTLRAQYF. The CDR3 bases are TGCGCCAGCAGCGGGGGGACTACGCTGAGGGCCCAGTACTTC. Together with reference TRBV5-1 and TRBJ2-5, the CDR3 gives the full variable domain: KAGVTQTPRYLIKTRGQQVTLSCSPISGHRSVSWYQQTPGQGLQFLFEYFSETQRNKGNFPGRFSGRQFSNSRSEMNVSTLELGDSALYLCASSGGTTLRAQYFGPGTRLLVL.

This clone was observed a single time. The chain recombines TRBV2 with TRBJ1-2; D unclear. V was clipped by 2 bases and J by 8 bases, with 9 bases between them. The CDR3 runs 12 residues. The germline gives CDR1 SNHLY, CDR2 FYNNEI. This CDR3 is CASSELLFGYTF. CDR3 bases: TGTGCCAGCAGTGAACTCCTGTTCGGCTACACCTTC.

The chain uses TRBV19 and TRBJ2-3, with TRBD2 matching over 7 bases. Germline V gene lookup returns CDR1 LNHDA and CDR2 SQIVND (reference sequence). The J segment lost 2 bases and the V segment lost 6 bases, leaving 17 bases of the junction unmatched. The CDR3 spans 18 residues. The CDR3 DNA is TGTGCCAGTAGGGGGGTCTTGGGCGAGCGGGGCACCACAGATACGCAGTATTTT. It specifies CASRGVLGERGTTDTQYF.

This clone was detected once. This sequence joins TRBV5-4 and TRBJ1-2, with TRBD1 matching 12 bases. Germline V gene sequence: CDR1 SGHNT, CDR2 YYREEE (reference sequence). CDR3 length: 17 residues. The V and J ends lost 3 bases and 0 bases, in that order; junction bases with no gene match: 6. For the CDR3, the DNA is TGTGCCAGCAGCTCCCCGGGACAGGGGGCGACTAACTATGGCTACACCTTC. It encodes CASSSPGQGATNYGYTF.

This sequence joins TRBV5-1 and TRBJ2-4; 7 positions agree with TRBD1. Germline trimming cut 5 bases from V and 4 bases from J; bases unmatched to any gene: 9. CDR3 length equals 15 residues. Germline V lookup: CDR1 SGHRS, CDR2 YFSETQ. The CDR3: CASSLLTGLKNIQYF. DNA for the CDR3: TGCGCCAGCAGTCTATTGACAGGGTTGAAAAACATTCAGTACTTC.

The rearrangement joins TRBV6-5 to TRBJ2-3; maybe TRBD2 (5 bases). The CDR3 is 14 residues long. Germline V gives CDR1 MNHEY, CDR2 SVGAGI. V shed 5 bases and J shed 7 bases, with 16 bases lying between them. The CDR3 here is CASSARGWDNTQYF. DNA for the CDR3: TGTGCCAGCAGTGCCCGGGGTTGGGATAATACGCAGTATTTT.

This chain joins TRBV6-5 and TRBJ1-1; no reliable D call. Germline V gives CDR1 MNHEY, CDR2 SVGAGI. The V and J ends lost 0 bases and 7 bases respectively, with 9 bases between them. This CDR3 contains 13 residues. CDR3 loop: CASSYSGADEAFF. CDR3 coding DNA: TGTGCCAGCAGTTACTCGGGAGCGGATGAAGCTTTCTTT.

CDR3 bases: TGTGCCAGCAGCCCCCGCGGGGGGACTGAAGCTTTCTTT. Protein: CASSPRGGTEAFF. The chain has TRBV4-2 and TRBJ1-1; a weak D match, TRBD1 (5 bases). This CDR3 comprises 13 residues. V gave up 4 bases and J gave up 5 bases, with 11 bases separating them. Germline V gene data show CDR1 as LGHNA and CDR2 as YNFKEQ.

This chain uses TRBV5-5 with TRBJ1-1; the D gene is possibly TRBD1 (6 bases). Trimming removed 1 base at V and 11 bases at J, with 12 bases between. This CDR3 comprises 12 residues. Germline CDR1 reads SGHKS; CDR2 reads YYEKEE (reference sequence). The CDR3 region has the DNA TGTGCCAGCAGCTTGCCGGGACATGGCGCTTTCTTT. Its translation: CASSLPGHGAFF.

DNA for the CDR3: TGTGCCAGCAGTCCCTATAGCGGGGGCGCCAGCTCTGGGGCCAACGTCCTGACTTTC. This gives the protein CASSPYSGGASSGANVLTF. The genes are TRBV27 and TRBJ2-6; 9 nucleotides agree with TRBD2. V lost 5 bases, J lost 0 bases, and 11 bases stayed unmatched. The CDR3 loop spans 19 amino acids. Germline V gives CDR1 MNHEY, CDR2 SMNVEV (reference sequence).